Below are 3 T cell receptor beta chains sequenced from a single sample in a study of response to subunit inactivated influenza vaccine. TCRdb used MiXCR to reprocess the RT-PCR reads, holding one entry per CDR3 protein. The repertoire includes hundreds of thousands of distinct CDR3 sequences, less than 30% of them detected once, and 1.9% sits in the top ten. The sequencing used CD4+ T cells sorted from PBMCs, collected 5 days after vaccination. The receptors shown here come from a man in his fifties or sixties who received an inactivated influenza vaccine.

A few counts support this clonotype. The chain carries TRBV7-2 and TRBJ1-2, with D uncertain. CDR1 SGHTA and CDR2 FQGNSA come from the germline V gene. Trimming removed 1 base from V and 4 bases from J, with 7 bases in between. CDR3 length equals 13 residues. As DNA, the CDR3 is TGTGCCAGCAGCTTAGGTGTCGCCTATGGCTACACCTTC. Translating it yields CASSLGVAYGYTF.

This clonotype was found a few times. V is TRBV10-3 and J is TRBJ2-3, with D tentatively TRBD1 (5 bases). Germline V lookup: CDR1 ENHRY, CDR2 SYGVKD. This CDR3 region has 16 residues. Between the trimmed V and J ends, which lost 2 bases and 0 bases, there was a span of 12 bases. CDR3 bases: TGTGCCATCAGTGAGAAGCCCAGGGAAAGCACAGATACGCAGTATTTT. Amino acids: CAISEKPRESTDTQYF.

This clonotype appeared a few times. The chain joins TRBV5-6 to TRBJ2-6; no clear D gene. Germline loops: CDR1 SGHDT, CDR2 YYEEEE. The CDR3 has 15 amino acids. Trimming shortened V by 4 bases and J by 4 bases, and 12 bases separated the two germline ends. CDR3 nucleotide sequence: TGTGCCAGCAGCATACCGGGCAGGGGGGCCAACGTCCTGACTTTC. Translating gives CASSIPGRGANVLTF.